This T cell receptor beta chain was identified during a study of a mutant IDH1 vaccine in newly diagnosed glioma. Indicated time point: baseline, week 1 (first vaccination visit). Documented treatment: pre-vaccination baseline after standard-of-care therapy. The method was immunoSEQ multiplex PCR; TCRdb's version includes in-frame clones alone and lacks a portion of them. Of some 90,000 clones listed, approximately 80% are singletons. Trimming removed 7 bases from V and 7 bases from J, with 13 bases in between. CDR1 and CDR2 from the germline V gene are SQVTM and ANQGSEA. The CDR3 is 12 residues long.

V and J are TRBV29-1 and TRBJ1-4; D is perhaps TRBD1 (5 bases). This clonotype originated in a man aged 40-49 years with glioma. Some clones in this sample may be carry-over from other donors' samples. The specimen was PBMCs, collected from a glioma patient treated with radiotherapy, temozolomide or both. The CDR3 region is CSASGTPEKLFF. CDR3 in DNA: TGCAGCGCTTCCGGGACCCCTGAAAAACTGTTTTTT.